This record concerns one T cell receptor beta chain sequence. All donors qualified as healthy HIV-negative adults and had experienced no recent acute infections or vaccinations. Adult Caucasians living in Nashville, Tennessee made up all of the donors. Genomic DNA from unsorted samples was obtained from around 88 million PBMCs (per sample). V gave up 2 bases and J gave up 5 bases; unmatched junction bases: 5. This CDR3 has 14 residues. Germline values: CDR1 SGHVS, CDR2 FQNEAQ. The data stem from a study of shared clonotypes between healthy human individuals. Here immunoSEQ multiplex PCR was the method, and the copy in TCRdb shows in-frame clones only, minus some. The sample holds under 600,000 clones, nearly 80% seen once.

The receptor was isolated from a woman between 35 and 50 years old in good health. Some clones in this sample may be carry-over from other donors' samples. This chain joins TRBV7-8 and TRBJ2-5; TRBD2 agrees at 7 bases. The sequencing sample was made of PBMCs. DNA for the CDR3: TGTGCCAGCAGCTTAATGGCGGGAGAGGAGACCCAGTACTTC. Its translation: CASSLMAGEETQYF.